The T cell receptor beta chain described here comes from a study of T cells in Graves' hyperthyroidism and ophthalmopathy. Study-level results: Most thyroid clonotypes expanded above 0.001 were also detected in blood.

Template material for amplifying TCR beta CDR3 regions consisted of RNA transcripts. The study used the HTBI primer set for a first-round RT-PCR of the TCR CDR3. TCRdb independently ran MiXCR on the multiplex PCR reads; one entry per CDR3 protein. The table lists about half a million distinct CDR3 sequences, just under 20% of them singletons. Trimming left V 0 bases short and J 8 bases short, with 18 bases between. There are 15 residues in the CDR3. Germline CDR1 and CDR2: DFQATT and SNEGSKA (reference sequence). Turning to this clonotype: Its antigen is unknown.

The sequence derives from a man in his forties with Graves' ophthalmopathy. The rearrangement links TRBV20-1 to TRBJ2-3; unclear D gene. The sample taken for sequencing was blood. CDR3 DNA: TGCAGTGCTAGAGAGCGCGGCGGATCAGGTGGTACGCAGTATTTT. Translating gives CSARERGGSGGTQYF.